One and the same sample provided the 10 T cell receptor beta chains below, sequenced in a study of blood T cells in healthy people across ages. Next came a second PCR, run for roughly 6 to 11 cycles, which used a sample-barcoded 5' primer along with a J-beta primer mix. TCRdb reprocessed the 5' RACE reads via MiXCR and lists one record per CDR3 protein. Here the sample spans about 400,000 distinct CDR3 sequences, roughly half being singletons. Sequencing input: blood. The source is a man in his fifties or sixties in good health.

The sample holds many counts of this clonotype. J is TRBJ2-5 and V is TRBV30; possibly TRBD1 or TRBD2 for D (5 bases each). CDR3 length: 15 residues. Germline loops: CDR1 GTSNPN, CDR2 SVGIG (reference sequence). The V and J ends lost 0 bases and 5 bases respectively, with 16 bases between them. The CDR3 spells CAWSVIISGPETQYF. The DNA of the CDR3 is TGTGCCTGGAGTGTAATCATCTCGGGGCCGGAGACCCAGTACTTC.

The chain carries TRBV7-2 and TRBJ2-1; tentative D call: TRBD1 (6 bases). There are 16 residues in the CDR3. V lost 1 base and J 4 bases, leaving 14 bases between the germline ends. Germline loops: CDR1 SGHTA, CDR2 FQGNSA. The CDR3 DNA reads TGTGCCAGCAGCTTAGGAGGGGGACCCAATTACAATGAGCAGTTCTTC. As protein: CASSLGGGPNYNEQFF.

This clonotype was observed once. The V call is TRBV12-3 or TRBV12-4, the J call TRBJ2-1, with D tentatively TRBD1 or TRBD2 (6 bases each). Trimming pared 11 bases from V and 2 bases from J, leaving 16 bases between. The CDR3 extends over 14 amino acids. This chain's CDR3 is CACRGQGPYNEQFF. CDR3 sequence (DNA): TGTGCCTGCCGGGGGCAGGGACCCTACAATGAGCAGTTCTTC.

Turning to this clonotype: This may be a read error: a much more frequent sequence differs by one nucleotide. This sequence joins TRBV5-1 and TRBJ2-1; TRBD2 agrees at 11 bases. This CDR3 contains 15 residues. Germline CDR1 is SGHRS and CDR2 is YFSETQ. This chain's CDR3 is CTSSLVAGTSGEQFF. CDR3 DNA sequence: TGCACCAGCAGCTTGGTAGCCGGGACTAGCGGCGAGCAGTTCTTC.

DNA for the CDR3: TGTGCCAGCAGAAAAACAGGGGTTGGGACCCAGTACTTC. Its protein is CASRKTGVGTQYF. The chain combines TRBV27 with TRBJ2-5; TRBD1 matches at 7 bases. V lost 6 bases to trimming and J lost 7 bases; unmatched junction nucleotides: 8. The CDR3 sequence is 13 residues long. Germline V gene lookup returns CDR1 MNHEY and CDR2 SMNVEV (reference sequence).

This rearrangement joins TRBV20-1 to TRBJ2-3; D perhaps matches TRBD2 (6 bases). V lost 3 bases, J lost 0 bases, and 10 bases lay in between. The CDR3 runs to 14 residues. CDR1 DFQATT and CDR2 SNEGSKA come from the germline V gene (reference sequence). The CDR3 DNA reads TGCAGTGCTAGTTCGAGCGGGAGCACAGATACGCAGTATTTT. This sequence encodes CSASSSGSTDTQYF.

The chain combines TRBV29-1 with TRBJ2-6; no firm D call. Germline V gives CDR1 SQVTM, CDR2 ANQGSEA. V was trimmed by 6 bases and J by 2 bases, leaving 8 bases between them. CDR3 length equals 13 residues. The CDR3 nucleotides are TGCAGCGTGCGCTCGACTGGGGCCAACGTCCTGACTTTC. Its protein product is CSVRSTGANVLTF.

V usage is TRBV5-1 and J usage is TRBJ2-7; 11 bases are a match to TRBD1. Germline CDR1 reads SGHRS; CDR2 reads YFSETQ. This CDR3 comprises 14 residues. The J segment lost 5 bases and the V segment lost 4 bases, leaving 5 bases of the junction unmatched. The CDR3 spells CASSEGTGGNEQYF. CDR3 nucleotide sequence: TGCGCCAGCAGCGAAGGGACAGGGGGGAACGAGCAGTACTTC.

CDR3: CSARVGREWVGEQYF. The CDR3, as DNA: TGCAGTGCTAGAGTTGGCAGGGAGTGGGTGGGGGAGCAGTACTTC. The chain employs TRBV20-1 and TRBJ2-7, with D possibly called TRBD1 or TRBD2 (5 bases each). The CDR3 is 15 amino acids. The V end lost 1 base, the J end lost 7 bases, and 20 bases lay between the germline ends. CDR1 is DFQATT, CDR2 SNEGSKA, per germline (reference sequence).

In its sample, this clonotype was seen a few times. This rearrangement joins TRBV9 to TRBJ2-7; 8 nucleotides match TRBD2. Germline loops: CDR1 SGDLS, CDR2 YYNGEE. The CDR3 has 14 amino acids. V lost 1 base and J lost 4; bases outside the gene matches: 4. The CDR3 reads CASSVTIAGYEQYF. CDR3 DNA: TGTGCCAGCAGCGTAACTATAGCGGGATACGAGCAGTACTTC. Drawing the rest from reference TRBV9 and TRBJ2-7, the complete variable domain is DSGVTQTPKHLITATGQRVTLRCSPRSGDLSVYWYQQSLDQGLQFLIQYYNGEERAKGNILERFSAQQFPDLHSELNLSSLELGDSALYFCASSVTIAGYEQYFGPGTRLTVT.